This TCR beta chain was found in a study of technical replicates of blood from several donors. The protocol was immunoSEQ multiplex PCR, while the TCRdb copy is restricted to in-frame clones and leaves out a portion. Of 65,000 to 80,000 clones in the sample, 95% were seen once. Material: T cells isolated from PBMCs. This clonotype was sampled from a human donor in good health.

CDR3 coding DNA: TGTGCCAGCAGCCGGGAATACACCATATATTTT. Residues: CASSREYTIYF. The V and J genes are TRBV2 and TRBJ1-3; D is undetermined. Germline CDR1 and CDR2: SNHLY and FYNNEI. Trimming removed 6 bases from V and 8 bases from J, with 8 bases in between. CDR3 length: 11 amino acids.